This T cell receptor (beta chain) emerged from a study of blood T cells in healthy people across ages. This clonotype was detected a few times. Through a sample-barcoded 5' primer and a J-beta primer mix, a second PCR was run for 7 to 11 cycles. From the 5' RACE reads, TCRdb called clonotypes with MiXCR, one entry per CDR3 protein. The sample has about 570,000 distinct CDR3 sequences, roughly a quarter seen once. The sample was also linked to a second study, of T cells of mothers and their children.

Sequenced: blood. This TCR was recovered from a boy aged 2-9 years in good health.

The CDR3 DNA follows: TGTGCCAGCAGCCAAGATAGGAGGGCGGTGAACACTGAAGCTTTCTTT. Protein product: CASSQDRRAVNTEAFF. V gene TRBV4-2 combines with J gene TRBJ1-1; D uncertain. CDR3 length: 16 amino acids. The germline V and J ends were trimmed by 0 bases and 0 bases, with 11 bases remaining between them. CDR1 LGHNA and CDR2 YNFKEQ come from the germline V gene.